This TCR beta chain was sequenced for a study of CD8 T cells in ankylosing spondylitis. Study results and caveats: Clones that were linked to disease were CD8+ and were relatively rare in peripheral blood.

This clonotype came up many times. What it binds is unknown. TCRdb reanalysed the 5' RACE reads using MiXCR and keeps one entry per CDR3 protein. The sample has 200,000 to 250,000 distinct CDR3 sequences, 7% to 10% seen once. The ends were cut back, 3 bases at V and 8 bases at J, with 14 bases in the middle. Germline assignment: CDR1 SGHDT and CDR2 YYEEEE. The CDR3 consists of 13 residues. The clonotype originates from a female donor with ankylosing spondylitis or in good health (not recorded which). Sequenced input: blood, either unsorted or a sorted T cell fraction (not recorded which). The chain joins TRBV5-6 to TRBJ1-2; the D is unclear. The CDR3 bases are TGTGCCAGCAGCTCCCCTTACTCCGACGGCTACACCTTC. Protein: CASSSPYSDGYTF.